This record covers a single TCR beta chain. Per the germline V gene, CDR1 is SGHRS and CDR2 is YFSETQ. This CDR3 contains 13 residues. The V gene lost 4 bases and the J gene lost 7 bases, with 14 bases spanning the gap. Method: immunoSEQ multiplex PCR; TCRdb's copy keeps in-frame clones and lacks some. The repertoire consists of around 70,000 clones, with more than 80% occurring once and the leading ten covering about a sixth. The sample belongs to a study of control samples from healthy donors and cancer patients. Sequences were obtained from blood. V is TRBV5-1 and J is TRBJ1-2, with D possibly TRBD1 on 6 matching bases. The clonotype was recovered from a man aged 60 to 75 in good health. The CDR3 sequence is CASSPSGATGYTF. DNA for the CDR3: TGCGCCAGCAGCCCCTCGGGGGCGACTGGCTACACCTTC. Combining the CDR3 with reference TRBV5-1 and TRBJ1-2 gives the whole variable domain KAGVTQTPRYLIKTRGQQVTLSCSPISGHRSVSWYQQTPGQGLQFLFEYFSETQRNKGNFPGRFSGRQFSNSRSEMNVSTLELGDSALYLCASSPSGATGYTFGSGTRLTVV.